This TCR beta chain was found in a study of cytomegalovirus exposure and HLA in healthy donors. This PCR relied on a set of 60 Vbeta primers and 13 Jbeta primers. Method: immunoSEQ multiplex PCR; TCRdb's copy keeps in-frame clones and lacks some. The sample gives 110,000 or so clones, about 13% of which show up once; about a sixth is in the top ten. Study-wide results and caveats: Most TCR beta V segments were productive about 90% or about 30% of the time in an earlier analysis.

The germline CDR1 and CDR2 sequences are LNHDA and SQIVND (reference sequence). This CDR3 contains 17 residues. V was cut by 7 bases and J by 0 bases, with 18 bases left in between. In its sample, this clone was seen a few times. As yet, its antigen is unknown. The rearrangement joins TRBV19 to TRBJ1-4, with D possibly TRBD1 on 5 matching bases. This receptor was obtained from a man aged 40-55 years in good health and CMV-seropositive. The sequencing sample was made of PBMCs. CDR3 sequence reads: CASTGEGITPTNEKLFF. Here the CDR3 DNA reads TGTGCCAGTACCGGGGAGGGGATCACACCAACTAATGAAAAACTGTTTTTT.